These T cell receptor beta chains were read from a single sample in a study of blood T cells in healthy people across ages. MiXCR, applied by TCRdb to the 5' RACE reads, yields one record per CDR3 protein. Among 700,000 or so distinct CDR3 sequences listed, 40% to 45% were seen once. Sequencing was carried out using blood. The receptors shown here come from a man older than 75 in good health. Both conserved end residues are part of each CDR3. D genes are given only for firm matches. Where a row states a size, it is once, few, many or the class of an expanded clone; other rows omit it.

NA,TRBV6-2/TRBV6-3,NA,TRBJ2-7,TGTGCCAGCAGTCGAGGGACCCCGGATGGGCAGTACTTC,CASSRGTPDGQYF
TRBD1,TRBV20-1,NA,TRBJ2-1,TGCAGTGCTAGAGAAACCCCTGGACAGGGGGGACGCTCCTACAATGAGCAGTTCTTC,CSARETPGQGGRSYNEQFF
NA,TRBV7-2,NA,TRBJ2-5,TGTGCCAGCAGTCAAGGGTGGCGGGGCCAAGAGACCCAGTACTTC,CASSQGWRGQETQYF
TRBD2,TRBV28,NA,TRBJ2-3,TGTGCCAGCAGTACTAGCGGGAGGAAGGGTACGCAGTATTTT,CASSTSGRKGTQYF
NA,TRBV18,NA,TRBJ2-1,TGTGCCAGCTCCCCCGCCCCAGGGGGGGGCAATGAGCAGTTCTTC,CASSPAPGGGNEQFF
NA,TRBV20-1,few,TRBJ1-1,TGCAGTGCTAGAAGGTGGGCCCCGAACACTGAAGCTTTCTTT,CSARRWAPNTEAFF
NA,TRBV7-8,NA,TRBJ2-5,TGTGCCAGCAGCTTCTTGGACCCAGCTACGGGAGAGCAGTACTTC,CASSFLDPATGEQYF
NA,TRBV9,NA,TRBJ2-1,TGTGCCAGCAGCGTAGGGGGCGAGGCTTACAATGAGCAGTTCTTC,CASSVGGEAYNEQFF
NA,TRBV11-3,NA,TRBJ1-1,TGTGCCAGCAGCCCGACAGGACAGCCGAACACTGAAGCTTTCTTT,CASSPTGQPNTEAFF
TRBD1,TRBV12-3/TRBV12-4,few,TRBJ1-2,TGTGCCAGCAGTCCCCGACAGACAGGGGGCCTCTGTGGCTACACCTTC,CASSPRQTGGLCGYTF
TRBD2,TRBV29-1,NA,TRBJ2-3,TGCAGCGCGGGGACTAGCGGAGGAGATACGCAGTATTTT,CSAGTSGGDTQYF
NA,TRBV30,NA,TRBJ1-1,TGTGCCTGGAGTGGAGGGGCGAACACTGAAGCTTTCTTT,CAWSGGANTEAFF
TRBD2,TRBV4-2,NA,TRBJ2-3,TGTGCCAGCAGCCAAGATGTAGCGGGAGCTGCAGATACGCAGTATTTT,CASSQDVAGAADTQYF
NA,TRBV7-3,few,TRBJ2-7,TGTGCCAGCAGCTTAGATCCCGGTCTAGCAAAGAATGAGCAGTACTTC,CASSLDPGLAKNEQYF
NA,TRBV11-2,NA,TRBJ2-4,TGTGCCAGCAGCCCCAGGGGGCTAGCGGGGAGAGGGAACATTCAGTACTTC,CASSPRGLAGRGNIQYF
NA,TRBV6-2/TRBV6-3,many,TRBJ2-5,TGTGCCAGCAGGCAAGAGACCCAGTACTTC,CASRQETQYF
NA,TRBV18,few,TRBJ2-3,TGTGCCAGCTCACCACCCCAAACTCGCACAGATACGCAGTATTTT,CASSPPQTRTDTQYF
TRBD1,TRBV28,NA,TRBJ1-1,TGTGCCAGCAGTCCGGACAGGGGTGGCACTGAAGCTTTCTTT,CASSPDRGGTEAFF
TRBD2,TRBV29-1,NA,TRBJ2-1,TGCAGCGTGCCGACGAGCGGGAGAGGAAATGAGCAGTTCTTC,CSVPTSGRGNEQFF
NA,TRBV6-1,NA,TRBJ1-2,TGTGCCAGCAGTGAACAAAAGACAGAAGAGGGCTACACCTTC,CASSEQKTEEGYTF
TRBD1,TRBV7-2,NA,TRBJ1-2,TGTGCCAGCAGCCACACAGGGGAGGGTTATGGCTACACCTTC,CASSHTGEGYGYTF
NA,TRBV11-2,NA,TRBJ2-2,TGTGCCAGCAGCTACCTGACAGGACGGGCGAACACCGGGGAGCTGTTTTTT,CASSYLTGRANTGELFF
NA,TRBV20-1,NA,TRBJ1-6,TGCAGTGCTAGCCCAGTAACGATTTCACCCCTCCACTTT,CSASPVTISPLHF
TRBD1,TRBV10-3,few,TRBJ2-7,TGTGCCATCAGTGATCGGACAGGGCACTACGAGCAGTACTTC,CAISDRTGHYEQYF
TRBD2,TRBV25-1,few,TRBJ2-7,TGTGCCAGCAGTGAATCCGGGACTAGCGGGAGCACCGAGCAGTACTTC,CASSESGTSGSTEQYF